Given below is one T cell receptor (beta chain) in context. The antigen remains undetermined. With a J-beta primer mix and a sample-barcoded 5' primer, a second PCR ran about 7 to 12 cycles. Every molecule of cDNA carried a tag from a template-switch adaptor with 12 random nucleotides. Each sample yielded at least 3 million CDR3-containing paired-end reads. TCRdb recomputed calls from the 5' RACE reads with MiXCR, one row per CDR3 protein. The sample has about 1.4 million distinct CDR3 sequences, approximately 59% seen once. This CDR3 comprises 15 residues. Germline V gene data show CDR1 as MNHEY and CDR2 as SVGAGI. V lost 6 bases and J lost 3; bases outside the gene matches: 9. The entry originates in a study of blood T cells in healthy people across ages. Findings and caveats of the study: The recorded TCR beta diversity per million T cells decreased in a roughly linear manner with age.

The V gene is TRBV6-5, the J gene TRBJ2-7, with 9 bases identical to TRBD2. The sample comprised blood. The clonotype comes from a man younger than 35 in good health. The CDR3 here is CASRPAGGGIYEQYF. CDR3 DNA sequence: TGTGCCAGCAGGCCAGCGGGAGGCGGGATCTACGAGCAGTACTTC.